Included here is one T cell receptor (beta chain) sequence, with context. This CDR3 has 13 amino acids. V dropped 4 bases and J dropped 5 bases, with 9 bases sitting between them. Per the germline V gene, CDR1 is KGHSH and CDR2 is LQKENI. This specimen comes from a study of blood T cell repertoires in COVID-19. The overall study: Sites in the United States, Italy and Spain provided acute and convalescent COVID-19 samples. T cells, B-cell-depleted T cells, or PBMCs provided the cDNA or gDNA that served as material.

As processed by the authors: Cell counts per sample came from amplifying reference gene primers. Only in-frame clones appear in the TCRdb table, and some are missing; sequencing was by immunoSEQ multiplex PCR. Clonal size and the V and J genes are those of that table, whereas D and trimming came from the DNA. The sample consists of about 130,000 clones, roughly nine tenths of them appearing once. In Seattle, patients joined the study during active infection and were tracked longitudinally. The sequenced sample consisted of peripheral blood. The clonotype was recovered from a man aged 60-69 years with COVID-19, enrolled during active disease. J is TRBJ2-1 and V is TRBV18; possibly TRBD1 for D (6 bases). DNA for the CDR3: TGTGCCAGCTCACACGGACAGCACAATGAGCAGTTCTTC. Protein product: CASSHGQHNEQFF.